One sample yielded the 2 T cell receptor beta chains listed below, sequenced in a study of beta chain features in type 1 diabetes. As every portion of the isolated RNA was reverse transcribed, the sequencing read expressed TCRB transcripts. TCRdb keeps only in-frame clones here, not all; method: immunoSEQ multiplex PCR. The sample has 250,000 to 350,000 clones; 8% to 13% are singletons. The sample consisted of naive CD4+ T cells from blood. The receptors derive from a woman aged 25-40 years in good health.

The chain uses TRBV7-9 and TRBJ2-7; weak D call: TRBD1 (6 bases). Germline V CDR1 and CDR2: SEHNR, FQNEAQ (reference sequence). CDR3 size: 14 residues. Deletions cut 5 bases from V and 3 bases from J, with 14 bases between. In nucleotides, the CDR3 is TGTGCCAGCAGCCCTCAACAGGGTAGCTACGAGCAGTACTTC. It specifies CASSPQQGSYEQYF.

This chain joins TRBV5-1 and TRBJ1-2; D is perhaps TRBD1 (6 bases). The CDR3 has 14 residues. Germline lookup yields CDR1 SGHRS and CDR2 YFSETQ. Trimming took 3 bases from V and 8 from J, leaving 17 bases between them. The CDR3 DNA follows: TGCGCCAGCAGCTCAACAGGGCCCGATGACGGCTACACCTTC. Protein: CASSSTGPDDGYTF. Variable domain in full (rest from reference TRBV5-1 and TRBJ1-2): KAGVTQTPRYLIKTRGQQVTLSCSPISGHRSVSWYQQTPGQGLQFLFEYFSETQRNKGNFPGRFSGRQFSNSRSEMNVSTLELGDSALYLCASSSTGPDDGYTFGSGTRLTVV.